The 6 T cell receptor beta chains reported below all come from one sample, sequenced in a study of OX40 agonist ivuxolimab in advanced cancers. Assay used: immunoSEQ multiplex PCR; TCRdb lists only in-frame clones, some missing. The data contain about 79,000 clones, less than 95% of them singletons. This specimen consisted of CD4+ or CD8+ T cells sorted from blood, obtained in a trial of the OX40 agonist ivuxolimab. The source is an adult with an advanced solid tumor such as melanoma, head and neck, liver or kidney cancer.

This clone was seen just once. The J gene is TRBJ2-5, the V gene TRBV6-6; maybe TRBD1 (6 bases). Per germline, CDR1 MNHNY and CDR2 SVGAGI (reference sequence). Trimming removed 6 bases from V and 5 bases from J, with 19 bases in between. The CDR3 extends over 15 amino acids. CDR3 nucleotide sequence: TGTGCCAGCAGCACGGCACAGGGTGTCGGGGAGACCCAGTACTTC. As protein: CASSTAQGVGETQYF.

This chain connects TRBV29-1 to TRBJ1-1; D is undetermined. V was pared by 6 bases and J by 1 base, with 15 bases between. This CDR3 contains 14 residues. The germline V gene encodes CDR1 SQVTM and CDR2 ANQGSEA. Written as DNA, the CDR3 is TGCAGCGTGGTTGGGCCGGGAGGGAACACTGAAGCTTTCTTT. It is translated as CSVVGPGGNTEAFF.

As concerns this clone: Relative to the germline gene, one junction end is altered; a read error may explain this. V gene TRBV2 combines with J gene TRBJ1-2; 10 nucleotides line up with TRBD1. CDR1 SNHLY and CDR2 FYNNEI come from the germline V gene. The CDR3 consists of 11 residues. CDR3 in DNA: TGTGCCAGCAGTTATCGGACAGGGGGAGCCTTC. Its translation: CASSYRTGGAF. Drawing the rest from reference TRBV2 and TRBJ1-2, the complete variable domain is EPEVTQTPSHQVTQMGQEVILRCVPISNHLYFYWYRQILGQKVEFLVSFYNNEISEKSEIFDDQFSVERPDGSNFTLKIRSTKLEDSAMYFCASSYRTGGAFGSGTRLTVV.

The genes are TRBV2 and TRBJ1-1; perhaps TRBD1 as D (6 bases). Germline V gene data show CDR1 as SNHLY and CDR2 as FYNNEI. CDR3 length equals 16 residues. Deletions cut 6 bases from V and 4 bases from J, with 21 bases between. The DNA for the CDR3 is TGTGCCAGCAGGCTCCGGGACACCAGGCGGGGCACTGAAGCTTTCTTT. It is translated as CASRLRDTRRGTEAFF.

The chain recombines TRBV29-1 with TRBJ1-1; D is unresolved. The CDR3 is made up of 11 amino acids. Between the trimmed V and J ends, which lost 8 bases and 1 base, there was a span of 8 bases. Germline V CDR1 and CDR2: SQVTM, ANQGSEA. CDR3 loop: CSYQENTEAFF. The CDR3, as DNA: TGCAGCTATCAGGAGAACACTGAAGCTTTCTTT.

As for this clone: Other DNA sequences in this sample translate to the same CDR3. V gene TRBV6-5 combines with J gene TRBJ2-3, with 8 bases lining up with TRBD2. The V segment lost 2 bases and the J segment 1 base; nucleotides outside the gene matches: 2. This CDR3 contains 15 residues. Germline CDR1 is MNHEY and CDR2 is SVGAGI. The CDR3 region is CASSYGRGGTDTQYF. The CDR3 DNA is TGTGCCAGCAGTTACGGGCGGGGGGGCACAGATACGCAGTATTTT.